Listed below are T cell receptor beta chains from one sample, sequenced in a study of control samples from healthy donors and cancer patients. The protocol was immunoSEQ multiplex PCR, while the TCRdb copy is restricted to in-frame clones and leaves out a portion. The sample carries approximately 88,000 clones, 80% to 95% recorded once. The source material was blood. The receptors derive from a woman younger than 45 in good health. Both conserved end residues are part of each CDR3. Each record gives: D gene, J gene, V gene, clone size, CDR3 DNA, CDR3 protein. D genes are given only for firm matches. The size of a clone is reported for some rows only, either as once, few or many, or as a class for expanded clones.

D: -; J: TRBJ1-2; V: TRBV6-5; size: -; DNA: TGTGCCAGCACTATACCTGACGCTAACTATGGCTACACCTTC; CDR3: CASTIPDANYGYTF
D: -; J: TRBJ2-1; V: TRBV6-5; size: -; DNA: TGTGCCAGCGGCTGGCCTGAGGCTTCCTACAATGAGCAGTTCTTC; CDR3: CASGWPEASYNEQFF
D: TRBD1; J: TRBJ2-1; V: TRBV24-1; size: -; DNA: TGTGCCACCAGTGATTCTCCGGGACAGAGCCAGAATGAGCAGTTCTTC; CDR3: CATSDSPGQSQNEQFF
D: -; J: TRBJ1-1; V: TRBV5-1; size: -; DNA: TGCGCCAGCAGCCAAGAGACACCTAACACTGAAGCTTTCTTT; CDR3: CASSQETPNTEAFF
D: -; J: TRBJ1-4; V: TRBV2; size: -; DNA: TGTGCCAGCAGTGTCGGGGGGGGACTGTTTTTT; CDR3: CASSVGGGLFF
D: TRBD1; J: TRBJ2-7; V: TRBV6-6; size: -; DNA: TGTGCCAGCAGTCAGGACAGGGGAGGTTACGAGCAGTACTTC; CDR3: CASSQDRGGYEQYF
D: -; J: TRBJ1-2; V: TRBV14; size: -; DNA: TGTGCCAGCAGCCAATCCAGACGGGGCCCTGAGGGCTACACCTTC; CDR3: CASSQSRRGPEGYTF
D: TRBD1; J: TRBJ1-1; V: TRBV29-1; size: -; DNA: TGCAGCGTTACAGGACAGGGGGCCTCAAACACTGAAGCTTTCTTT; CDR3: CSVTGQGASNTEAFF
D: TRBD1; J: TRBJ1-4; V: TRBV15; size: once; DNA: TGTGCCACCAGCAGAAGGACAGGGAGCGTCCTGTTTTTT; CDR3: CATSRRTGSVLFF
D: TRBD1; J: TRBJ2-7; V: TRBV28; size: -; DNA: TGTGCCAGCAGTCCTCCCGGGACAGGGACCTACGAGCAGTACTTC; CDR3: CASSPPGTGTYEQYF
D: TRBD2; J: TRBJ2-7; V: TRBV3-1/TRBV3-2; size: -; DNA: TGTGCCAGCAGCCCATCCGGGACTAGCGGGAGGGCCGCCTACGAGCAGTACTTC; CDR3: CASSPSGTSGRAAYEQYF
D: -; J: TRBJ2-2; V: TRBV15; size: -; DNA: TGTGCCACCAGCAGAGATCCGGGGGTCGGGGAGCTGTTTTTT; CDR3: CATSRDPGVGELFF
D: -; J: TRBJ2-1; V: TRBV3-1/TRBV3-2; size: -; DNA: TGTGCCAGCAGCCAAGGCGGGGGCACCTACAATGAGCAGTTCTTC; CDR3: CASSQGGGTYNEQFF
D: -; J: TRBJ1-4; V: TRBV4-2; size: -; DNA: TGTGCCAGCAGGACTAGGGTGGGGGATGAAAAACTGTTTTTT; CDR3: CASRTRVGDEKLFF
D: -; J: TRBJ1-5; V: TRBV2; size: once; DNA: TGTGCCAGCAGTGAGGAGGCAGGATTCAATCAGCCCCAGCATTTT; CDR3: CASSEEAGFNQPQHF
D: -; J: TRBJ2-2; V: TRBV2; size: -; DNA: TGTGCCTCCGCTGGCGTAGCTACGGGGGAGCTGTTTTTT; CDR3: CASAGVATGELFF
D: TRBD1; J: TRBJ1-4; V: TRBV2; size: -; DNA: TGTGCCAGCAGTAGGCGACAGGGTTACGAAAAACTGCTTTTT; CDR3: CASSRRQGYEKLLF
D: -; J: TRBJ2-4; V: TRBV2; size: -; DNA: TGTGCCAGCAACCCCGATACCAAAAACATTCAGTACTTC; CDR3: CASNPDTKNIQYF
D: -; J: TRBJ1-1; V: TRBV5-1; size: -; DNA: TGCGCCAGCAGCCGGGACTCTCCGAACACTGAAGCTTTCTTT; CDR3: CASSRDSPNTEAFF
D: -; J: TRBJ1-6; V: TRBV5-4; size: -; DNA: TGTGCCAGCAGCCCCCCGGGGGGTGGGAATTCACCCCTCCACTTT; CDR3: CASSPPGGGNSPLHF
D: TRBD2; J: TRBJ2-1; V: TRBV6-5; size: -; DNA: TGTGCCGGTAGCGGGAGTTGGAATGAGCAGTTCTTC; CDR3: CAGSGSWNEQFF
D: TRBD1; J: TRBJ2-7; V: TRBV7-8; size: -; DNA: TGTGCCAGCAGCTTAGCGGGGAGGACAGGGGTCTACGAGCAGTACTTC; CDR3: CASSLAGRTGVYEQYF
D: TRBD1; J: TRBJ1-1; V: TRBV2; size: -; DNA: TGTGCCAGCAGGGGGTTCGACAGGGGAGTGTCTGAAGCTTTCTTT; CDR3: CASRGFDRGVSEAFF
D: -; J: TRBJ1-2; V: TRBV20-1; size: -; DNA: TGCAGTGGGGTAGGGGTGGGTGGCTACACCTTC; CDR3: CSGVGVGGYTF
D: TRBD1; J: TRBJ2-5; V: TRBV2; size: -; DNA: TGTGCCAGCAGGCTTGACAGGGGAGCAGAGACCCAGTACTTC; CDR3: CASRLDRGAETQYF
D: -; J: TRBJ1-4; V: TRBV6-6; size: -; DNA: TGTGCCAGCAGTTACGCGGGGGTACGGGAAAAACTGTTTTTT; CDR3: CASSYAGVREKLFF
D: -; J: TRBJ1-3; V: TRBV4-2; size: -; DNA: TGTGCCAGCAGGAATGGCGGAAACACCATATATTTT; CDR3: CASRNGGNTIYF
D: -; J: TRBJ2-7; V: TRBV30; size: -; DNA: TGTGCCTGGAGGATAACTACAGGGCGCGAGCAGTACTTC; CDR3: CAWRITTGREQYF
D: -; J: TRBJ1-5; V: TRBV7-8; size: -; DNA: TGTGCCAGCAGCTTAACCAACGGGGGAGGACAGCCCCAGCATTTT; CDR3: CASSLTNGGGQPQHF
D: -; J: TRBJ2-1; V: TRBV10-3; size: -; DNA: TGTGCCATCAGTTCCCGGGACCAGCACAATGAGCAGTTCTTC; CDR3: CAISSRDQHNEQFF
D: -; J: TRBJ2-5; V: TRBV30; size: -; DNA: TGTGCCTGGCCAGCGAGGGAGACCCAGTACTTC; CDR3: CAWPARETQYF
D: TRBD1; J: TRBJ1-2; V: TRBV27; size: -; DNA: TGTGCCAGCAGCCAGGGGGGGCAGAGCTATGGCTACACCTTC; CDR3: CASSQGGQSYGYTF
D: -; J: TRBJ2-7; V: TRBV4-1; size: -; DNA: TGCCCCCCCAGCCGACGCCAGGCTAGCGTCTACGAGCAGTACTTC; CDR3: CPPSRRQASVYEQYF
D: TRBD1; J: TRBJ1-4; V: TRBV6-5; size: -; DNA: TGTGCCAGCAGCGACAGGGGCTCTAATGAAAAACTGTTTTTT; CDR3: CASSDRGSNEKLFF
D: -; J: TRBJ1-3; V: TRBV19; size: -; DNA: TGTGCCAGCCTACAGGGAGTTTCTGGAAACACCATATATTTT; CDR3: CASLQGVSGNTIYF
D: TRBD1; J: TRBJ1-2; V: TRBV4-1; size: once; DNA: TGCGCCAGCAGCCCCGACAGGGGACCGTATGGCTACACCTTC; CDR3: CASSPDRGPYGYTF
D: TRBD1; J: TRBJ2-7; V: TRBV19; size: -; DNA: TGTGCCAGTAGTGCCCGGGACAGAGGCTTCTACGAGCAGTACTTC; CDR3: CASSARDRGFYEQYF
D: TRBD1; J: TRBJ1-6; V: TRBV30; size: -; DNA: TGTGCCTGGAGCCCCACAGGGGCTTCGGCCCTCCACTTT; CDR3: CAWSPTGASALHF
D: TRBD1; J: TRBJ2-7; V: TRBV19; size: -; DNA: TGTGCCAGTAGTATCGGACAGGGGGTACTTTACGAGCAGTACTTC; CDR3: CASSIGQGVLYEQYF